The 8 T cell receptor beta chains below were found in one sample sequenced in a study of CD8 T cells in seronegative destructive rheumatoid arthritis. TCRdb's copy holds only in-frame clones and misses some; the assay was immunoSEQ multiplex PCR. The data hold 10,000 to 15,000 clones, with roughly four fifths observed a single time. Sequenced: CD8+ T cells from blood. The receptors come from a woman aged 25 to 55 with seronegative destructive rheumatoid arthritis.

The CDR3 sequence: CASSPMDRAYEQYV. In nucleotides, the CDR3 is TGTGCCAGCAGTCCGATGGACAGGGCCTACGAGCAGTACGTC. V and J are TRBV27 and TRBJ2-7, with 8 bases identical to TRBD1. Germline trimming cut 5 bases from V and 2 bases from J; bases unmatched to any gene: 5. The CDR3 has 14 amino acids. CDR1 MNHEY and CDR2 SMNVEV come from the germline V gene (reference sequence).

The V and J genes are TRBV6-1 and TRBJ2-7; 10 nucleotides match TRBD2. With V trimmed by 6 bases and J by 0 bases, 5 bases remained unmatched. There are 15 residues in the CDR3. Germline V CDR1 and CDR2: MNHNS, SASEGT. For the CDR3, the DNA is TGTGCCAGCAGACCTCTAGCGGGGGACTCCTACGAGCAGTACGTC. Translation: CASRPLAGDSYEQYV.

The CDR3 DNA follows: TGTGCCAGCAGAGACCTAGCGGGGGGGCTCAATGAGCAGTTCTTC. Its protein product is CASRDLAGGLNEQFF. This sequence joins TRBV7-9 and TRBJ2-1, with TRBD2 identical over 12 bases. The CDR3 covers 15 residues. Germline lookup yields CDR1 SEHNR and CDR2 FQNEAQ (reference sequence). Trimming took 6 bases from V and 6 from J; bases not matched to a gene: 6.

The chain links TRBV2 to TRBJ2-3; 7 nucleotides align to TRBD2. Germline V gene sequence: CDR1 SNHLY, CDR2 FYNNEI. The V segment lost 4 bases and the J segment 3 bases; nucleotides outside the gene matches: 4. CDR3 length: 14 residues. As DNA, the CDR3 is TGTGCCAGCAGTGGCTCGGGGGGAACAGATACGCAGTATTTT. It is translated as CASSGSGGTDTQYF.

J is TRBJ1-1 and V is TRBV9; D perhaps matches TRBD1 (5 bases). V was pared by 0 bases and J by 4 bases, with 10 bases between. There are 14 residues in the CDR3. The germline V gene has CDR1 SGDLS and CDR2 YYNGEE. The CDR3 protein is CASSVEVGGTEAFF. The CDR3 DNA reads TGTGCCAGCAGCGTAGAGGTGGGGGGCACTGAAGCTTTCTTT.

This clone was detected a few times. This chain joins TRBV6-5 and TRBJ2-2; D is possibly TRBD2 (6 bases). Per the germline V gene, CDR1 is MNHEY and CDR2 is SVGAGI. V lost 6 bases and J 4 bases, leaving 12 bases between the germline ends. The CDR3 length is 14 residues. The CDR3 region has the DNA TGTGCCAGCAGCCCCGGGGGATTCACCGGGGAGCTGTTTTTT. This translates into CASSPGGFTGELFF.

The V call is TRBV7-9, the J call TRBJ2-1; no clear D gene. This CDR3 region has 13 residues. Germline values: CDR1 SEHNR, CDR2 FQNEAQ (reference sequence). Trimming cost V 5 bases and J 4 bases, with 9 bases left between them. As DNA, the CDR3 is TGTGCCAGCAGCCGTCCCCAGTACAATGAGCAGTTCTTC. Protein product: CASSRPQYNEQFF.

In regard to this clone: Compared with germline, one end of the junction differs, possibly owing to a read error. This rearrangement joins TRBV10-2 to TRBJ2-1, with TRBD2 matching 11 bases. The V gene's germline CDR1 is WSHSY and CDR2 SAAADI. There are 16 residues in the CDR3. The CDR3 loop is CASRESGTSGYNEQFF. In nucleotides, the CDR3 is TGCGCCAGCAGAGAGTCCGGGACTAGCGGCTACAATGAGCAGTTCTTC.